One and the same sample provided the 27 T cell receptor beta chains below, sequenced in a study of graft-versus-host responses after intestinal transplantation. The assay was immunoSEQ multiplex PCR, and TCRdb's table has in-frame clones only and misses some. The sample records about 43,000 clones, roughly 94% being singletons. The material sequenced was PBMCs, taken approximately 350 days after intestinal transplant. The receptors were gathered from a human patient who received an intestinal transplant, so some T cells may come from the graft donor.

This rearrangement joins TRBV28 to TRBJ2-7, with 7 bases that match TRBD1. From germline, CDR1 is MDHEN and CDR2 SYDVKM. With V trimmed by 5 bases and J by 2 bases, 0 bases remained unmatched. The length of the CDR3 is 12 residues. The CDR3 DNA sequence: TGTGCCAGCAGTGGGACAGCCTACGAGCAGTACTTC. Residues: CASSGTAYEQYF.

J is TRBJ1-6 and V is TRBV7-3, with 7 bases that match TRBD1. The CDR3 extends over 14 amino acids. After removal of 4 bases from V and 7 bases from J, the junction contained 4 bases not matched to a gene. CDR1 is SGHTA, CDR2 FQGTGA, per germline. CDR3 sequence (DNA): TGTGCCAGCAGCTCGAGGGACAGAAATTCACCCCTCCACTTT. Translating it yields CASSSRDRNSPLHF.

Concerning this clone itself: A read error may produce the germline difference seen at one junction end. The chain is built from TRBV2 and TRBJ1-2; 8 bases match TRBD1. Germline values: CDR1 SNHLY, CDR2 FYNNEI. This CDR3 has 11 amino acids. The CDR3 DNA is TGTGCCAGCAGGGAACAGGACAGGGACGGCTTC. It specifies CASREQDRDGF.

The rearrangement joins TRBV11-2 to TRBJ2-5, with D hard to call. The CDR3 length is 15 residues. The V and J ends lost 3 bases and 4 bases respectively, with 15 bases between them. The germline gives CDR1 SGHAT, CDR2 FQNNGV. The chain's CDR3 is CASSLSLQKGETQYF. The DNA for the CDR3 is TGTGCCAGCAGCTTGTCCCTACAAAAGGGAGAGACCCAGTACTTC.

The V and J genes are TRBV18 and TRBJ2-5, with TRBD1 matching over 7 bases. The CDR3 covers 15 residues. The germline CDR1 and CDR2 sequences are KGHSH and LQKENI. J lost 3 bases, V lost 6 bases, and 10 bases had no gene match. CDR3 residues: CASSLIPGQKETQYF. For the CDR3, the DNA is TGTGCCAGCTCCCTTATACCGGGACAGAAAGAGACCCAGTACTTC. Using reference TRBV18 and TRBJ2-5 for the parts outside the CDR3, the full variable domain is NAGVMQNPRHLVRRRGQEARLRCSPMKGHSHVYWYRQLPEEGLKFMVYLQKENIIDESGMPKERFSAEFPKEGPSILRIQQVVRGDSAAYFCASSLIPGQKETQYFGPGTRLLVL.

The rearrangement joins TRBV11-2 to TRBJ1-1; unclear D gene. This CDR3 region has 14 residues. CDR1 is SGHAT and CDR2 is FQNNGV in the germline V gene. Trimming took off 2 bases at V and 6 bases at J, with 13 bases between the two ends. The chain's CDR3 is CASSLPEGFAEAFF. For the CDR3, the DNA is TGTGCCAGCAGCTTACCTGAAGGGTTCGCTGAAGCTTTCTTT.

V usage is TRBV6-6 and J usage is TRBJ1-5; D is undetermined. Germline V gene sequence: CDR1 MNHNY, CDR2 SVGAGI (reference sequence). The V gene lost 2 bases and the J gene lost 1 base, with 3 bases spanning the gap. The CDR3 runs to 13 residues. In nucleotides, the CDR3 is TGTGCCAGCAGTTACAGAAGCAATCAGCCCCAGCATTTT. It yields the protein CASSYRSNQPQHF.

This clone has only one observation. An end of the junction does not agree with germline; a read error may underlie this. The chain has TRBV5-4 and TRBJ2-5; D is undetermined. Germline V gives CDR1 SGHNT, CDR2 YYREEE (reference sequence). The CDR3 runs to 13 residues. This CDR3 reads CASSGWGGETRYF. CDR3 coding DNA: TGTGCCAGCAGCGGGTGGGGTGGCGAGACCCGGTACTTC.

As DNA, the CDR3 is TGTGCCAGTACGGCGACAGGCGAAAAGCTAACAGAGACCCAGTACTTC. It yields the protein CASTATGEKLTETQYF. The rearrangement uses TRBV19 and TRBJ2-5; the D gene is possibly TRBD1 (6 bases). Germline-derived CDR1 and CDR2 are LNHDA and SQIVND (reference sequence). Trimming shortened V by 7 bases and J by 4 bases, and 22 bases separated the two germline ends. This CDR3 contains 16 residues. Full variable domain (rest looked up from reference TRBV19 and TRBJ2-5): DGGITQSPKYLFRKEGQNVTLSCEQNLNHDAMYWYRQDPGQGLRLIYYSQIVNDFQKGDIAEGYSVSREKKESFPLTVTSAQKNPTAFYLCASTATGEKLTETQYFGPGTRLLVL.

The chain joins TRBV19 to TRBJ2-7; 11 positions match TRBD1. The CDR3 is 18 residues long. V lost 5 bases, J lost 0 bases, and 12 bases stayed unmatched. Germline loops: CDR1 LNHDA, CDR2 SQIVND (reference sequence). The CDR3 reads CASSSRTGGFGGSYEQYF. CDR3 sequence (DNA): TGTGCCAGTAGTTCTCGGACAGGGGGCTTCGGGGGCTCCTACGAGCAGTACTTC. Variable domain in full (rest from reference TRBV19 and TRBJ2-7): DGGITQSPKYLFRKEGQNVTLSCEQNLNHDAMYWYRQDPGQGLRLIYYSQIVNDFQKGDIAEGYSVSREKKESFPLTVTSAQKNPTAFYLCASSSRTGGFGGSYEQYFGPGTRLTVT.

The chain has TRBV18 and TRBJ1-4, with 8 bases lining up with TRBD1. Germline lookup yields CDR1 KGHSH and CDR2 LQKENI. J lost 6 bases, V lost 3 bases, and 3 bases had no gene match. This CDR3 spans 14 amino acids. The DNA for the CDR3 is TGTGCCAGCTCACCTCTGGACAGGGATGAAAAACTGTTTTTT. Its protein product is CASSPLDRDEKLFF.

The chain is built from TRBV7-9 and TRBJ1-2, with no clear D. Per the germline V gene, CDR1 is SEHNR and CDR2 is FQNEAQ (reference sequence). Trimming left V 6 bases short and J 6 bases short, with 5 bases between. CDR3 length equals 10 residues. The CDR3 nucleotides are TGTGCCAGCAGAGAAGATGGCTACACCTTC. This encodes CASREDGYTF.

Only one count was recorded for this clone. The rearrangement joins TRBV27 to TRBJ2-7; 8 bases are a match to TRBD2. V dropped 0 bases and J dropped 3; count of bases not matched to a gene: 1. CDR1 MNHEY and CDR2 SMNVEV come from the germline V gene (reference sequence). The CDR3 is made up of 14 amino acids. The CDR3 DNA reads as TGTGCCAGCAGTTTATCAGCGGGAGACTACGAGCAGTACTTC. It is translated as CASSLSAGDYEQYF.

The chain recombines TRBV30 with TRBJ2-5, with 13 nucleotides matching TRBD2. The CDR3 consists of 16 residues. Germline-derived CDR1 and CDR2 are GTSNPN and SVGIG (reference sequence). V gave up 1 base and J gave up 3 bases; unmatched junction bases: 5. CDR3 loop: CAWSGGTSGTKETQYF. The CDR3 nucleotides read TGTGCCTGGAGTGGGGGGACTAGCGGGACTAAAGAGACCCAGTACTTC.

This rearrangement joins TRBV5-3 to TRBJ1-1; 7 bases map to TRBD1. TRBV5-3 is an ORF for which the function is uncertain. The V and J ends lost 1 base and 2 bases, in that order; junction bases with no gene match: 11. The CDR3 covers 17 residues. The DNA of the CDR3 is TGTGCCAGAAGCTTGCCCTACAGGGGCCCGTTTAACACTGAAGCTTTCTTT. This encodes CARSLPYRGPFNTEAFF.

The chain recombines TRBV30 with TRBJ2-3, with TRBD2 matching over 7 bases. Per germline, CDR1 GTSNPN and CDR2 SVGIG (reference sequence). The CDR3 loop spans 14 amino acids. V shed 7 bases, J shed 7 bases, and the junction held 14 bases outside the gene matches. The chain's CDR3 is CASYTGTTDYTQYF. CDR3 DNA: TGTGCCTCGTATACCGGGACTACCGACTATACGCAGTATTTT.

J is TRBJ2-3 and V is TRBV18; D possibly corresponds to TRBD2 (5 bases). The CDR3 is made up of 16 amino acids. Germline V lookup: CDR1 KGHSH, CDR2 LQKENI. Between the trimmed V and J ends, which lost 3 bases and 1 base, there was a span of 14 bases. The CDR3 DNA reads as TGTGCCAGCTCACCGGAGCGACTATCGGGCACAGATACGCAGTATTTT. This translates into CASSPERLSGTDTQYF.

The chain joins TRBV28 to TRBJ2-7; unclear D gene. The germline CDR1 and CDR2 sequences are MDHEN and SYDVKM. V lost 5 bases and J 0 bases, leaving 8 bases between the germline ends. CDR3 length equals 13 residues. The CDR3 loop reads CASSSFGSYEQYF. The CDR3 nucleotides are TGTGCCAGCAGTAGCTTTGGCTCCTACGAGCAGTACTTC.

The chain combines TRBV5-5 with TRBJ2-1, with 10 bases fitting TRBD2. This CDR3 contains 17 residues. V was clipped by 1 base and J by 5 bases; unmatched bases: 9. The germline V gene has CDR1 SGHKS and CDR2 YYEKEE (reference sequence). The CDR3 sequence is CASSLSLAGGRNNEQFF. The DNA for the CDR3 is TGTGCCAGCAGCTTGTCTTTAGCGGGAGGCCGGAACAATGAGCAGTTCTTC.

The chain links TRBV27 to TRBJ2-1; no definite D call. Per the germline V gene, CDR1 is MNHEY and CDR2 is SMNVEV (reference sequence). There are 11 residues in the CDR3. V dropped 7 bases and J dropped 4 bases, with 5 bases sitting between them. CDR3: CASTRYNEQFF. The DNA of the CDR3 is TGTGCCAGCACTAGGTACAATGAGCAGTTCTTC.

The chain links TRBV6-1 to TRBJ1-2; D not resolved. This CDR3 has 15 amino acids. The V gene's germline CDR1 is MNHNS and CDR2 SASEGT. V lost 0 bases, J lost 8 bases, and 16 bases lay in between. The CDR3 loop reads CASSEAHSRIAGYTF. For the CDR3, the DNA is TGTGCCAGCAGTGAAGCCCATTCTCGGATTGCAGGCTACACCTTC.

For the CDR3, the DNA is TGTGCCAGCAGCCAAGATTTACGGCGACTAGCGGGAGGTTTGAATTACGAGCAGTACTTC. It encodes CASSQDLRRLAGGLNYEQYF. This sequence joins TRBV4-2 and TRBJ2-7; 13 positions agree with TRBD2. The CDR3 has 20 amino acids. Germline trimming cut 0 bases from V and 4 bases from J; bases unmatched to any gene: 15. Germline assignment: CDR1 LGHNA and CDR2 YNFKEQ.

The rearrangement joins TRBV30 to TRBJ2-7; D may be TRBD1 (5 bases). V shed 2 bases and J shed 2 bases, with 22 bases lying between them. CDR3 size: 17 residues. CDR1 GTSNPN and CDR2 SVGIG come from the germline V gene (reference sequence). This CDR3 is CAWSNGAAVVLTYEQYF. CDR3 DNA sequence: TGTGCCTGGAGTAATGGGGCAGCTGTAGTATTAACCTACGAGCAGTACTTC.

This chain connects TRBV5-5 to TRBJ2-1; D gene uncertain. This CDR3 has 10 amino acids. The ends were cut back, 8 bases at V and 4 bases at J, with 4 bases in the middle. The germline CDR1 and CDR2 sequences are SGHKS and YYEKEE (reference sequence). The CDR3 region is CARAYNEQFF. The CDR3 DNA reads as TGTGCCAGGGCTTACAATGAGCAGTTCTTC.

The rearrangement joins TRBV13 to TRBJ1-3; D might be TRBD1 (6 bases). The ends were cut back, 8 bases at V and 0 bases at J, with 11 bases in the middle. Germline CDR1 reads PRHDT; CDR2 reads FYEKMQ (reference sequence). This CDR3 contains 14 residues. In nucleotides, the CDR3 is TGTGCCAGCCGGGGGGCCGGCTCTGGAAACACCATATATTTT. Protein product: CASRGAGSGNTIYF.

This clone appeared once. The V and J genes are TRBV6-5 and TRBJ1-6; D is uncertain. This CDR3 contains 15 residues. V was cut by 8 bases and J by 3 bases, with 14 bases left in between. CDR1 is MNHEY and CDR2 is SVGAGI in the germline V gene. CDR3 sequence reads: CASGKGPYYNSPLHF. CDR3 DNA sequence: TGTGCCAGCGGAAAAGGGCCTTACTATAATTCACCCCTCCACTTT.

This chain connects TRBV7-9 to TRBJ2-1; the D is unclear. Trimming took 5 bases from V and 6 from J, leaving 20 bases between them. This CDR3 has 16 residues. CDR1 and CDR2 (germline): SEHNR, FQNEAQ (reference sequence). This chain's CDR3 is CASSGSIGGVINEQFF. CDR3 nucleotides: TGTGCCAGCAGCGGGTCCATAGGCGGAGTAATCAATGAGCAGTTCTTC.